Sequencing of this T cell receptor (beta chain) was carried out in a study of CD8 T cells in ankylosing spondylitis. TCRdb independently ran MiXCR on the 5' RACE reads; one entry per CDR3 protein. The repertoire holds some 350,000 distinct CDR3 sequences, with 14% to 15% as singletons. The V and J ends lost 5 bases and 3 bases respectively, with 21 bases between them. The germline CDR1 and CDR2 sequences are SQVTM and ANQGSEA. The CDR3 length is 16 residues. The gene calls are TRBV29-1 and TRBJ2-3, with a possible D match to TRBD1 (7 bases). The clonotype comes from a male donor with ankylosing spondylitis or in good health (not recorded which). Sequencing was done on a sample of blood, either unsorted or a sorted T cell fraction (not recorded which). CDR3 in DNA: TGCAGCGTTTTAAAAGACAGGGAACGGGGGACAGATACGCAGTATTTT. This gives the protein CSVLKDRERGTDTQYF.